This TCR beta chain originates from a study of blood T cell repertoires in COVID-19. As for the study in general: Both acute and convalescent COVID-19 samples were obtained from the United States, Italy and Spain. PBMCs, B-cell-depleted T cells, or T cells were the source of the cDNA or gDNA that made up the material.

Looked up from germline, CDR1 is MNHEY and CDR2 is SVGAGI. This CDR3 has 14 residues. Trimming stripped 4 bases from V and 3 bases from J, with 12 bases between. As processed by the authors: The authors estimated nucleated cell counts from reference gene primer amplification. Clones were sequenced by immunoSEQ multiplex PCR, and TCRdb holds only the in-frame ones, with some missing. That table supplies the V and J calls and clone size; D and trimming were determined from the DNA. The sample lists around 160,000 clones, 88% occurring once. Sequencing used peripheral blood. The chain combines TRBV6-5 with TRBJ1-1; D is ambiguous. This receptor was obtained from a human donor in a cohort sampled during active COVID-19. The CDR3 DNA follows: TGTGCCAGCAGTTTCCCAGGTTCCGACACTGAAGCTTTCTTT. Its protein is CASSFPGSDTEAFF.